What follows is one TCR beta chain and its context. Its specificity is not known. The sample belongs to a study of graft-versus-host responses after intestinal transplantation. Study details: Recipients were given multivisceral, liver-intestinal, or isolated intestinal transplants. Broader study findings: Allografts from individuals with graft-donor T cell macrochimerism displayed high graft-versus-host to host-versus-graft clonal ratios.

V was trimmed by 4 bases and J by 0 bases, leaving 12 bases between them. Germline lookup yields CDR1 SGHRS and CDR2 YFSETQ. This CDR3 has 15 residues. TCRdb's table, derived via immunoSEQ multiplex PCR, lists solely in-frame clones and lacks some. Of roughly 120,000 clones detected, around nine tenths appear once; the ten largest clones hold 0.2% to 0.25%. The chain links TRBV5-1 to TRBJ2-3; maybe TRBD2 (6 bases). This clonotype was sampled from a human donor who was the organ donor for an intestinal transplant. Here the sequenced sample was unstimulated CD4+ T cells sorted from spleen or lymph node cells, taken before transplant. CDR3 in amino acids: CASSNPGVSTDTQYF. The DNA for the CDR3 is TGCGCCAGCAGCAACCCGGGAGTCAGCACAGATACGCAGTATTTT.